The TCR beta chain described here comes from a study of T cell responses to AZD1222 COVID-19 vaccine. Study observations and caveats: Repertoire sampling occurred only after the peak T cell response. A reported finding is that nearly half of spike-specific TCRs target unmutated variant regions. Vaccine-associated CD4 TCRs ranged over spike, dominating at 160-218 and 743-854.

Profiling relied on immunoSEQ multiplex PCR, and the TCRdb table lists in-frame clones only, not all of them. The table shows roughly 150,000 clones, with about 90% occurring only once. In regard to this clone: Its antigen remains unidentified.

Trimming left V 3 bases short and J 6 bases short, with 8 bases between. The CDR3 sequence is 12 residues long. The TCR comes from an adult in good health. The chain links TRBV12-3 or TRBV12-4 to TRBJ1-1; the D is unclear. Sequenced material: peripheral blood, taken on day 0 of AZD1222 vaccination. CDR3: CASSFHVAEAFF. DNA of the CDR3: TGTGCCAGCAGTTTTCATGTGGCTGAAGCTTTCTTT.